The source of this T cell receptor beta chain is a study of metastatic and nonmetastatic thyroid tumors. For the study at large: Comparative analysis of repertoires was undertaken across blood and tumor or nodule tissue obtained from malignant and benign thyroid patients.

Thyroid surgery took place with no prior treatment in any patient. Germline V CDR1 and CDR2: DFQATT, SNEGSKA (reference sequence). V was pared by 7 bases and J by 1 base, with 10 bases between. The CDR3 has 13 amino acids. In the original analysis: A papillary thyroid cancer distant-metastasis classifier was built from CDR3 differences across clinicopathological groups. TCRdb re-called clones via MiXCR from the PCR reads. TCRdb, not the authors, supplied the V and J calls. Altogether around 7,000 clones are present, roughly 30% being singletons, with the ten largest covering roughly 20%. This clone came up many times.

The specimen was tumor tissue. The J gene is TRBJ1-4, the V gene TRBV20-1; D not certain. This sequence was found in a female donor with papillary thyroid cancer or a benign thyroid nodule (not recorded which). Some clones in this sample may be carry-over from other donors' samples. The DNA of the CDR3 is TGCAGTGTCCCGGACGGAACTAATGAAAAACTGTTTTTT. Translated, it gives CSVPDGTNEKLFF.